Shown below are 21 T cell receptor beta chains from a single sample sequenced in a study of cytomegalovirus exposure and HLA in healthy donors. PCR involved 60 Vbeta and 13 Jbeta primers. The protocol was immunoSEQ multiplex PCR, while the TCRdb copy is restricted to in-frame clones and leaves out a portion. The listing records 45,000 to 55,000 clones. Sequencing was carried out using PBMCs. The source of these receptors is a man aged 40-49 years in good health and CMV-seropositive.

V usage is TRBV6-6 and J usage is TRBJ1-5, with D hard to call. The V end lost 3 bases, the J end lost 0 bases, and 9 bases lay between the germline ends. The CDR3 spans 15 residues. Germline assignment: CDR1 MNHNY and CDR2 SVGAGI (reference sequence). The CDR3 reads CASSYQDYSNQPQHF. DNA of the CDR3: TGTGCCAGCAGTTATCAGGACTATAGCAATCAGCCCCAGCATTTT.

The chain carries TRBV19 and TRBJ2-1; 10 bases are shared with TRBD2. CDR1 is LNHDA, CDR2 SQIVND, per germline (reference sequence). The V segment lost 1 base and the J segment 7 bases; nucleotides outside the gene matches: 4. This CDR3 region has 15 residues. DNA for the CDR3: TGTGCCAGTAGTATAGGAGCGGGAGGGGAAAATGAGCAGTTCTTC. It specifies CASSIGAGGENEQFF.

The rearrangement links TRBV5-8 to TRBJ2-3; 10 bases align to TRBD2. Losses at the gene ends were 3 bases for V and 2 bases for J; bases not matched to a gene: 6. This CDR3 contains 16 residues. Germline lookup yields CDR1 SGHTS and CDR2 YDEGEE. The CDR3 bases are TGTGCCAGCAGCTCCCGACTAGCGGGCCTCACAGATACGCAGTATTTT. Amino acid sequence: CASSSRLAGLTDTQYF.

This chain connects TRBV27 to TRBJ2-7; D is unresolved. The CDR3 totals 15 residues. The germline V gene has CDR1 MNHEY and CDR2 SMNVEV (reference sequence). Trimming cost V 3 bases and J 0 bases, with 12 bases left between them. CDR3 loop: CASSFFPLSSYEQYF. The DNA for the CDR3 is TGTGCCAGCAGTTTCTTCCCCTTGAGCTCCTACGAGCAGTACTTC.

V gene TRBV2 combines with J gene TRBJ2-5; 12 bases align to TRBD2. This CDR3 contains 15 residues. Trimming cost V 5 bases and J 2 bases; bases outside gene matches: 3. Germline values: CDR1 SNHLY, CDR2 FYNNEI. CDR3 bases: TGTGCCAGCAGTTGGACTAGCGGGGAACAAGAGACCCAGTACTTC. The encoded protein is CASSWTSGEQETQYF.

The chain has TRBV5-1 and TRBJ2-3, with 8 bases aligning to TRBD2. The CDR3 runs to 14 residues. Germline V gene sequence: CDR1 SGHRS, CDR2 YFSETQ. The ends lost 1 base at V and 6 bases at J; junction bases unmatched: 4. The CDR3 region has the DNA TGCGCCAGCAGCTTGTGGGAGCGGGGGGATACGCAGTATTTT. The encoded protein is CASSLWERGDTQYF.

The J gene is TRBJ1-2, the V gene TRBV19; 7 nucleotides line up with TRBD1. V was pared by 3 bases and J by 9 bases, with 7 bases of the junction left unmatched. Germline V gene data show CDR1 as LNHDA and CDR2 as SQIVND (reference sequence). The CDR3 sequence is 13 residues long. CDR3 loop: CASSMRQGRSYTF. Written as DNA, the CDR3 is TGTGCCAGTAGTATGAGACAGGGAAGGAGCTACACCTTC.

The chain carries TRBV14 and TRBJ1-1; D is possibly TRBD1 (6 bases). The germline V gene has CDR1 SGHDN and CDR2 FVKESK. This CDR3 is 13 amino acids long. Deletions cut 1 base from V and 6 bases from J, with 9 bases between. CDR3 amino acids: CASSQATGSEAFF. DNA of the CDR3: TGTGCCAGCAGCCAAGCCACAGGGTCTGAAGCTTTCTTT.

The chain uses TRBV25-1 and TRBJ2-7; D might be TRBD1 (6 bases). This CDR3 is 12 amino acids long. The V end was cut by 4 bases, the J end by 3 bases, with 7 bases between. The germline V gene has CDR1 MGHDK and CDR2 SYGVNS. The CDR3 reads CASSGGLYEQYF. CDR3 nucleotide sequence: TGTGCCAGCAGTGGGGGGCTCTACGAGCAGTACTTC.

The chain couples TRBV5-1 to TRBJ1-2; D is perhaps TRBD1 (6 bases). V was shortened by 4 bases and J by 8 bases, with 21 bases between the two germline ends. This CDR3 is 15 amino acids long. Germline CDR1 and CDR2: SGHRS and YFSETQ. The CDR3 nucleotides read TGCGCCAGCAGCCCGGACAGATCGGAAGGTCAAGGCTACACCTTC. As protein: CASSPDRSEGQGYTF. Together with reference TRBV5-1 and TRBJ1-2, the CDR3 gives the full variable domain: KAGVTQTPRYLIKTRGQQVTLSCSPISGHRSVSWYQQTPGQGLQFLFEYFSETQRNKGNFPGRFSGRQFSNSRSEMNVSTLELGDSALYLCASSPDRSEGQGYTFGSGTRLTVV.

The genes are TRBV19 and TRBJ1-1, with 9 bases aligning to TRBD1. The ends lost 5 bases at V and 4 bases at J; junction bases unmatched: 11. The V gene's germline CDR1 is LNHDA and CDR2 SQIVND (reference sequence). The CDR3 covers 16 residues. CDR3 sequence: CASSFTGQGWGTEAFF. For the CDR3, the DNA is TGTGCCAGTAGTTTTACCGGACAGGGGTGGGGCACTGAAGCTTTCTTT.

The CDR3 bases are TGTGCCAGCAGTTACTCGAGATACGCAGGGGCGTTCGAGCAGTACTTC. Amino acid sequence: CASSYSRYAGAFEQYF. This chain connects TRBV6-5 to TRBJ2-7; possibly TRBD1 for D (6 bases). The CDR3 loop spans 16 amino acids. V lost 0 bases and J 6 bases, leaving 18 bases between the germline ends. CDR1 is MNHEY and CDR2 is SVGAGI in the germline V gene.

The rearrangement joins TRBV30 to TRBJ2-5; 13 nucleotides match TRBD2. V was pared by 4 bases and J by 5 bases, with 7 bases of the junction left unmatched. Germline-derived CDR1 and CDR2 are GTSNPN and SVGIG (reference sequence). CDR3 length: 15 amino acids. The DNA of the CDR3 is TGTGCCTGGAAAAGGACTAGCGGGAGTGAGGAGACCCAGTACTTC. Its translation is CAWKRTSGSEETQYF. The entire variable domain, with the rest obtained from reference TRBV30 and TRBJ2-5, is as follows: SQTIHQWPATLVQPVGSPLSLECTVEGTSNPNLYWYRQAAGRGLQLLFYSVGIGQISSEVPQNLSASRPQDRQFILSSKKLLLSDSGFYLCAWKRTSGSEETQYFGPGTRLLVL.

This chain joins TRBV28 and TRBJ1-5, with unresolved D. CDR3 length: 14 residues. Germline V lookup: CDR1 MDHEN, CDR2 SYDVKM. V was shortened by 7 bases and J by 6 bases, with 16 bases between the two germline ends. This CDR3 is CASTPPRHPQPQHF. Written as DNA, the CDR3 is TGTGCCAGCACCCCGCCCAGACATCCTCAGCCCCAGCATTTT.

The rearrangement uses TRBV7-8 and TRBJ2-5, with a tentative D call TRBD1 (5 bases). The DNA end lines up better with TRBJ2-7; the J call may be wrong. The CDR3 has 14 amino acids. Germline values: CDR1 SGHVS, CDR2 FQNEAQ. The CDR3 bases are TGTGCCAGCAGCCCAGAGGTCAGGGACTACGAGCAGTACTTC. This gives the protein CASSPEVRDYEQYF.

The chain carries TRBV9 and TRBJ1-2, with 10 bases identical to TRBD1. The junction had 8 bases not matched to a gene; V was cut back by 0 bases and J by 6 bases. CDR3 size: 16 residues. CDR1 is SGDLS, CDR2 YYNGEE, per germline. DNA for the CDR3: TGTGCCAGCAGCGTAGACCCTGGACAGGGGGTTCATGGCTACACCTTC. It encodes CASSVDPGQGVHGYTF.

The chain carries TRBV13 and TRBJ2-7, with 11 bases aligning to TRBD2. Germline-derived CDR1 and CDR2 are PRHDT and FYEKMQ (reference sequence). V lost 3 bases and J lost 2; bases outside the gene matches: 3. This CDR3 has 15 residues. This CDR3 is CASSFLAGGTYEQYF. CDR3 sequence (DNA): TGTGCCAGCAGCTTTCTAGCGGGGGGAACCTACGAGCAGTACTTC.

The V gene is TRBV6-1, the J gene TRBJ1-5; weak D call: TRBD1 (5 bases). This CDR3 comprises 14 residues. Germline-derived CDR1 and CDR2 are MNHNS and SASEGT. The germline V and J ends were trimmed by 1 base and 6 bases, with 10 bases remaining between them. CDR3 sequence (DNA): TGTGCCAGCAGTGAAGACGGTAGGGGTCAGCCCCAGCATTTT. This sequence encodes CASSEDGRGQPQHF.

V usage is TRBV6-6 and J usage is TRBJ2-2; 8 positions agree with TRBD1. Germline loops: CDR1 MNHNY, CDR2 SVGAGI (reference sequence). Losses at the gene ends were 1 base for V and 5 bases for J; bases not matched to a gene: 3. The CDR3 totals 15 residues. The CDR3 loop reads CASSYWDRRTGELFF. The CDR3 DNA reads TGTGCCAGCAGTTACTGGGACAGGAGAACCGGGGAGCTGTTTTTT.

The rearrangement links TRBV6-1 to TRBJ2-7; 15 nucleotides align to TRBD2. In germline, CDR1 is MNHNS, CDR2 SASEGT. This CDR3 comprises 15 residues. V was pared by 2 bases and J by 7 bases, with 3 bases of the junction left unmatched. This chain's CDR3 is CASSEWGLAGGEQYF. The CDR3 DNA reads as TGTGCCAGCAGTGAATGGGGACTAGCGGGAGGTGAGCAGTACTTC.

V gene TRBV5-1 combines with J gene TRBJ2-5; no definite D call. V was cut by 0 bases and J by 2 bases, with 8 bases left in between. Germline CDR1 SGHRS, CDR2 YFSETQ. This CDR3 has 14 residues. The CDR3 nucleotides are TGCGCCAGCAGCTTGGAGGCAGGACAAGAGACCCAGTACTTC. The encoded protein is CASSLEAGQETQYF.